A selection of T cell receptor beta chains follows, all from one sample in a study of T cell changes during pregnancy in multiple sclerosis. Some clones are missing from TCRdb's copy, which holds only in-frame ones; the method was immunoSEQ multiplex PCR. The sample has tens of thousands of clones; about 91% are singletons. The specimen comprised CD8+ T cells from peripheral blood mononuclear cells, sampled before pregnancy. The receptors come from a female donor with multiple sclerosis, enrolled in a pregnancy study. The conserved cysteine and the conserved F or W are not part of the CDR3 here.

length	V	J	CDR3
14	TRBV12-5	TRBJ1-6	ASGSTSGELGSPLH
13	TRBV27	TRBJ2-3	ASSVFVGPTDTQY
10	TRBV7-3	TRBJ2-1	ASSLKSGEQF
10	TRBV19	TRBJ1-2	ASSLDRDGYT
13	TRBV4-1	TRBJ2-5	ASSPAQDFQETQY
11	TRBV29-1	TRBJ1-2	SVEEGQGRGYT
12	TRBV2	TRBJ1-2	ASSESGSYYGYT
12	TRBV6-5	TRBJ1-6	ASSPDRGYSPLH
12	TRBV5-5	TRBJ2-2	ASSLRGPTGELF
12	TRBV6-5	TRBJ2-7	ASSSGTGLYEQY
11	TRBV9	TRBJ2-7	ASNSGGGYEQY
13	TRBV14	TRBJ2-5	ASSQVVGLRETQY
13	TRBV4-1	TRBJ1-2	ASSPGQAVNYGYT
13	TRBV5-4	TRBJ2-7	ASSLGQGDSYEQY
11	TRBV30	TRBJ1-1	AWSVRSGAEAF
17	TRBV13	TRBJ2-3	ASSSVEPGQGAKADTQY
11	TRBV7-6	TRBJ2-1	ASSQGFLNEQF
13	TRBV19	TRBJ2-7	ASSPKGHFSYEQY
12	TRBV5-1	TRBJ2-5	ASSLSTGQETQY
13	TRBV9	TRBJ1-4	ASSANSATNEKLF
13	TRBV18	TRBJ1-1	ASSPPARGDAEAF
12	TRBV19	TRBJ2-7	ASSPDRERYEQY
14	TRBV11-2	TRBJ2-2	ASSRVPGTNTGELF
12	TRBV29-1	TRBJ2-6	SVVSGTGANVLT
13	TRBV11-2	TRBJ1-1	ASRRSDRRNTEAF
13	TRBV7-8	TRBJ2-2	ASSPTSGGTGELF
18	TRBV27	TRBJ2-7	ASSFGLAGLAGESSYEQY
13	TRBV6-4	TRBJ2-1	ASSAGTGFYNEQF
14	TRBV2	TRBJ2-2	AVLPKEGEMAGELF
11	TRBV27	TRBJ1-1	ASSPPQGTEAF
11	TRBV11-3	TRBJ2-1	ASSLATAHEQF
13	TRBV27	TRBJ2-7	ASSFDFGQTYEQY
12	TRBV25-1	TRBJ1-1	ASSGREPNTEAF
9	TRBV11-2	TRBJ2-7	ASSLGSEQY
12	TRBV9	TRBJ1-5	ASSDGGQYQPQH
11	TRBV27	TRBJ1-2	ASRDRFFGGYT
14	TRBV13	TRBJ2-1	ASTSTGGSSYNEQF